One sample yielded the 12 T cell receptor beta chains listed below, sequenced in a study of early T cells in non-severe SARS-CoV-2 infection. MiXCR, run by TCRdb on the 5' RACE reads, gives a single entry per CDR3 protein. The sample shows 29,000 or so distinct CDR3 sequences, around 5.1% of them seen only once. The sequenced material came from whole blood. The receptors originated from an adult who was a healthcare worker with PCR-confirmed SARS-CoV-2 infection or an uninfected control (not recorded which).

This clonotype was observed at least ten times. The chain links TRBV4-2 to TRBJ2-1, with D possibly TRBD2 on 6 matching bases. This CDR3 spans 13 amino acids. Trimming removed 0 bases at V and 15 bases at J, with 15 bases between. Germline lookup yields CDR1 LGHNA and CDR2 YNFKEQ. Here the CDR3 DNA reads TGTGCCAGCAGCCAAGATATGGCGGGGCCGCGGTTCTTC. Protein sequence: CASSQDMAGPRFF.

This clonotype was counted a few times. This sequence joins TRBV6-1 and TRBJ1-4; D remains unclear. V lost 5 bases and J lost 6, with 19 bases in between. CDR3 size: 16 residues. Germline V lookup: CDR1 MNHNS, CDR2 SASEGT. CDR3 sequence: CASSPRDRATDEKLFF. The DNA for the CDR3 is TGTGCCAGCAGTCCCCGGGATCGGGCCACGGATGAAAAACTGTTTTTT.

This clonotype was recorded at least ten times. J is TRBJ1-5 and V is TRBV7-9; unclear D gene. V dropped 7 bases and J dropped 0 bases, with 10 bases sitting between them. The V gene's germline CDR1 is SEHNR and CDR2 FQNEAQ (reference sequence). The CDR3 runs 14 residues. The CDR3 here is CASNKIGSNQPQHF. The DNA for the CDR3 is TGTGCCAGCAACAAGATCGGTAGCAATCAGCCCCAGCATTTT.

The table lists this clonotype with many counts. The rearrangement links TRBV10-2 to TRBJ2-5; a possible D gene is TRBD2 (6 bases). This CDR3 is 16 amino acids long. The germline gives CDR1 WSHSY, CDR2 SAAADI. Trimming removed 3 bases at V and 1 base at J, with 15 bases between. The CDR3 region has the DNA TGCGCCAGCAGTGACCCTAGCGACATATTCCAAGAGACCCAGTACTTC. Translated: CASSDPSDIFQETQYF.

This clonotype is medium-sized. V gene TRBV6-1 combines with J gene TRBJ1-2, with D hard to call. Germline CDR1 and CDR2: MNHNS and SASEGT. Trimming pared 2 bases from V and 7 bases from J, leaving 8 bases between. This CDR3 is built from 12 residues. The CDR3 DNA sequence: TGTGCCAGCAGTGAATCCGAAGGTGGCTACACCTTC. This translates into CASSESEGGYTF.

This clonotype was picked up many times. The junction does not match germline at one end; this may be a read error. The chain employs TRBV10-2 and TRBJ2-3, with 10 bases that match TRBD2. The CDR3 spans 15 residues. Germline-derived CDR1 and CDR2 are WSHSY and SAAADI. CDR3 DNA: TGCGCCAGCCGTGAAGCGGGGGGGTCGACAGATACGCAGTATTTT. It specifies CASREAGGSTDTQYF.

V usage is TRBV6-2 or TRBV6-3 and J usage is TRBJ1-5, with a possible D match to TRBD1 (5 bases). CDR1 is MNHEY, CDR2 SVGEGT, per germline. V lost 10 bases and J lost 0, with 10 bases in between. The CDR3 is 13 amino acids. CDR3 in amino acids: CATRDFSNQPQHF. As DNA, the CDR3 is TGTGCCACCCGGGACTTTAGCAATCAGCCCCAGCATTTT.

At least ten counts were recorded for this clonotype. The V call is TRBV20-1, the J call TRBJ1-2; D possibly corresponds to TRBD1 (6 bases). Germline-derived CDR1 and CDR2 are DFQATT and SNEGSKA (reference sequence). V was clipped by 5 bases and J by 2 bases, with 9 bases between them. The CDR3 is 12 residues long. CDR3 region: CSAEGGNYGYTF. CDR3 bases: TGCAGTGCTGAGGGGGGAAACTATGGCTACACCTTC.

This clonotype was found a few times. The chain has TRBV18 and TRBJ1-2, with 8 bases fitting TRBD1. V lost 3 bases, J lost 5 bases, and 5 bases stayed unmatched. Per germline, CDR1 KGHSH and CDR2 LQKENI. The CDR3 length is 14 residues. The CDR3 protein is CASSPSGGTYGYTF. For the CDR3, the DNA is TGTGCCAGCTCACCCTCAGGGGGCACTTATGGCTACACCTTC.

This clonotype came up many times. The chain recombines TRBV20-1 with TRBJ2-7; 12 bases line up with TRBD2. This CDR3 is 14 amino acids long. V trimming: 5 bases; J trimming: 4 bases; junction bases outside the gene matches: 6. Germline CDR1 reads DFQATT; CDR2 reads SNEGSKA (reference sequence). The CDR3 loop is CSAEETSGSYEQYF. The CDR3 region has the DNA TGCAGTGCTGAAGAGACTAGCGGGAGTTACGAGCAGTACTTC.

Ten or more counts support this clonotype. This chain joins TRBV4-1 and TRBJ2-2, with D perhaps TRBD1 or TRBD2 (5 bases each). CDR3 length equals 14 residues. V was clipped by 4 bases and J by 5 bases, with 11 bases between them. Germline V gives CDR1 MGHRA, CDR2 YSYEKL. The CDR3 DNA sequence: TGCGCCAGCAGCCCGGGGCAGCTAACCGGGGAGCTGTTTTTT. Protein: CASSPGQLTGELFF.

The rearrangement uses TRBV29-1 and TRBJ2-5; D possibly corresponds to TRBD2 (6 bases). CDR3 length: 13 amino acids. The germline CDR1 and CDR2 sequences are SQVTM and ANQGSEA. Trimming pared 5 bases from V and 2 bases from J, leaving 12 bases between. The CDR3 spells CSVRGRRQETQYF. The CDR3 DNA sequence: TGCAGCGTTCGGGGGAGACGGCAAGAGACCCAGTACTTC. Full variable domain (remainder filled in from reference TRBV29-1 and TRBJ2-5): SAVISQKPSRDICQRGTSLTIQCQVDSQVTMMFWYRQQPGQSLTLIATANQGSEATYESGFVIDKFPISRPNLTFSTLTVSNMSPEDSSIYLCSVRGRRQETQYFGPGTRLLVL.